The 12 T cell receptor beta chains presented below share a single source sample, sequenced in a study of vaccination effects on CD4 cells after COVID-19. Antigens for these TCRs are unknown. Sequenced by immunoSEQ multiplex PCR; TCRdb stores in-frame clones only, minus some. Among some 31,000 clones, roughly 73% were seen once, and the ten largest hold 27%. After expansion with viral peptide pools in the ViraFEST assay, antigen-specific CD4+ T cells were sequenced. Subsequent to 10 days of culture, CD4+ T cells were isolated. Previously uninfected by SARS-CoV-2, the vaccine recipients also showed negative nucleocapsid antibodies. The input for sequencing was CD4+ T cells from PBMCs cultured with HCoV-OC43 spike peptides, taken before COVID-19 vaccination. Sample subset: HCoV-OC43 spike overlapping peptide pool stimulation. The receptors derive from a human donor who received a COVID-19 vaccine.

V is TRBV6-6 and J is TRBJ1-5; D is unclear. There are 14 residues in the CDR3. Trimming cost V 3 bases and J 3 bases, with 9 bases left between them. Germline loops: CDR1 MNHNY, CDR2 SVGAGI (reference sequence). Here the CDR3 reads CASSYGQLNQPQHF. CDR3 in DNA: TGTGCCAGCAGTTATGGTCAGCTCAATCAGCCCCAGCATTTT.

The rearrangement joins TRBV2 to TRBJ2-7; 13 bases line up with TRBD2. CDR3 size: 14 residues. The junction had 6 bases not matched to a gene; V was cut back by 8 bases and J by 5 bases. Germline V gives CDR1 SNHLY, CDR2 FYNNEI. In DNA, the CDR3 is TGTGCCAGCCAGGGACTAGCGGGGCCCAACGAGCAGTACTTC. This codes for CASQGLAGPNEQYF.

The rearrangement links TRBV6-5 to TRBJ2-5, with 7 bases matching TRBD2. CDR3 length: 13 residues. Trimming cost V 5 bases and J 5 bases; bases outside gene matches: 5. Germline V CDR1 and CDR2: MNHEY, SVGAGI. The CDR3 nucleotides read TGTGCCAGCAGTCATCCCGGGGGGGAGACCCAGTACTTC. Protein: CASSHPGGETQYF.

This clone was detected once. V usage is TRBV7-9 and J usage is TRBJ2-2; D gene ambiguous. The V gene's germline CDR1 is SEHNR and CDR2 FQNEAQ (reference sequence). V shed 3 bases and J shed 5 bases, with 13 bases lying between them. This CDR3 is 15 amino acids long. The CDR3 protein is CASSFFVPGTGELFF. The DNA of the CDR3 is TGTGCCAGCAGCTTTTTTGTACCCGGGACCGGGGAGCTGTTTTTT.

The sample holds one count of this clone. This sequence joins TRBV6-5 and TRBJ2-5, with D perhaps matching TRBD1 or TRBD2 (6 bases each). Germline V CDR1 and CDR2: MNHEY, SVGAGI. Deletions cut 6 bases from V and 5 bases from J, with 19 bases between. The CDR3 length is 15 residues. CDR3 region: CASSATPGARETQYF. The CDR3, as DNA: TGTGCCAGCAGCGCAACACCGGGGGCCAGGGAGACCCAGTACTTC.

V gene TRBV2 combines with J gene TRBJ2-5; 11 nucleotides line up with TRBD2. With 6 bases clipped from V and 5 bases from J, the junction kept 8 bases outside the gene matches. The CDR3 covers 15 residues. The germline gives CDR1 SNHLY, CDR2 FYNNEI. The CDR3 here is CASRPLAGGIETQYF. CDR3 sequence (DNA): TGTGCCAGCAGGCCCCTAGCGGGAGGTATCGAGACCCAGTACTTC.

This chain links TRBV28 with TRBJ2-7, with a possible D match to TRBD1 (6 bases). Trimming took off 2 bases at V and 3 bases at J, with 14 bases between the two ends. The CDR3 sequence is 15 residues long. Germline V CDR1 and CDR2: MDHEN, SYDVKM. The CDR3 coding sequence is TGTGCCAGCAGTTTAGGAACAGGGCCTGACTACGAGCAGTACTTC. Its translation: CASSLGTGPDYEQYF.

The chain links TRBV5-1 to TRBJ2-2; a possible D gene is TRBD1 (6 bases). Germline CDR1 reads SGHRS; CDR2 reads YFSETQ. The CDR3 spans 16 residues. Trimming removed 6 bases at V and 1 base at J, with 16 bases between. The CDR3 DNA follows: TGCGCCAGCATAAGAGACAGGATGGAGAACACCGGGGAGCTGTTTTTT. Translating gives CASIRDRMENTGELFF.

This chain joins TRBV6-5 and TRBJ1-3, with a weak D call TRBD1 (6 bases). The CDR3 totals 16 residues. Per the germline V gene, CDR1 is MNHEY and CDR2 is SVGAGI. Between the trimmed V and J ends, which lost 0 bases and 5 bases, there was a span of 14 bases. CDR3 DNA sequence: TGTGCCAGCAGTTACTCGGACAGTCGCTCGCGAAACACCATATATTTT. It is translated as CASSYSDSRSRNTIYF.

V is TRBV5-1 and J is TRBJ1-5; tentative D call: TRBD1 (6 bases). CDR3 length: 17 residues. From germline, CDR1 is SGHRS and CDR2 YFSETQ. The V end lost 0 bases, the J end lost 3 bases, and 16 bases lay between the germline ends. This CDR3 is CASSLGPGRGHNQPQHF. For the CDR3, the DNA is TGCGCCAGCAGCTTGGGGCCCGGCCGGGGGCACAATCAGCCCCAGCATTTT.

CDR3 nucleotides: TGTGCCAGCAGCGTAGAGCCGGGCTCCTACAATGAGCAGTTCTTC. Translating gives CASSVEPGSYNEQFF. This chain connects TRBV9 to TRBJ2-1, with D hard to call. This CDR3 region has 15 residues. From germline, CDR1 is SGDLS and CDR2 YYNGEE. Deletions cut 0 bases from V and 0 bases from J, with 7 bases between.

A few counts support this clone. The gene calls are TRBV19 and TRBJ1-5, with a weak D call TRBD1 (5 bases). The CDR3 contains 12 residues. Germline assignment: CDR1 LNHDA and CDR2 SQIVND (reference sequence). Trimming cost V 2 bases and J 10 bases, with 9 bases left between them. CDR3 sequence: CASSIQGSPQHF. The CDR3 DNA sequence: TGTGCCAGTAGTATACAGGGATCACCCCAGCATTTT.